This entry describes one TCR beta chain. Its matching antigen is unknown. This sample was taken from a study of T cell responses to AZD1222 COVID-19 vaccine. Whole-study results and caveats: Among spike-specific TCRs, nearly half reportedly target unmutated variant regions.

Repertoires were generated with immunoSEQ multiplex PCR, while TCRdb's copy carries only in-frame clones and drops some. The sample lists 90,000 to 150,000 clones, less than 90% seen once, with 2.4% in the top ten. This CDR3 region has 14 residues. Germline CDR1 and CDR2: SGHRS and YFSETQ. V was pared by 0 bases and J by 7 bases, with 11 bases between. The specimen comprised peripheral blood, sampled on day 0 of AZD1222 vaccination. The chain links TRBV5-1 to TRBJ2-1, with D maybe TRBD2 (6 bases). The TCR was taken from an adult in good health. The CDR3 loop reads CASSLETSRNEQFF. The CDR3 DNA is TGCGCCAGCAGCTTGGAGACTAGTAGGAATGAGCAGTTCTTC.